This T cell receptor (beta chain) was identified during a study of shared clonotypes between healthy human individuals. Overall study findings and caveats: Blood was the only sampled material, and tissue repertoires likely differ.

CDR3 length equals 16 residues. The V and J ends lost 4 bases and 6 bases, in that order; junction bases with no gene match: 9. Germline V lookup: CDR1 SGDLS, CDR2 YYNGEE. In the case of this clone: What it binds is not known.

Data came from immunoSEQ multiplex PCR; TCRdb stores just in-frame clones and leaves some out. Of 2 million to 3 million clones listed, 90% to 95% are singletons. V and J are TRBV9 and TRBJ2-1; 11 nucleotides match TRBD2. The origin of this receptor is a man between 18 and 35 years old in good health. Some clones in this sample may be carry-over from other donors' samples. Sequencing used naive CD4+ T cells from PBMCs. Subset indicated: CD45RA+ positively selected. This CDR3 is CASSSRTGTSGNEQFF. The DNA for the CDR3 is TGTGCCAGCAGCTCTCGGACCGGGACTAGCGGCAATGAGCAGTTCTTC.